Below are 24 T cell receptor beta chains sequenced from a single sample in a study of blood T cell repertoires in COVID-19. This table comes from immunoSEQ multiplex PCR, and its TCRdb copy is limited to in-frame clones, with some not included. The profile shows 300,000 or so clones, 85% to 90% of them singletons. Sequenced input: peripheral blood. These receptors all come from a woman in her twenties or thirties with COVID-19, enrolled during active disease.

CDR3 coding DNA: TGTGCCAGCAGCGTAAACCAGATAAACACCATATATTTT. This codes for CASSVNQINTIYF. This chain uses TRBV9 with TRBJ1-3; D is ambiguous. V lost 1 base and J 6 bases, leaving 8 bases between the germline ends. The CDR3 consists of 13 residues. CDR1 SGDLS and CDR2 YYNGEE come from the germline V gene.

This clone was seen only once. The V gene is TRBV10-3, the J gene TRBJ2-3; 14 nucleotides match TRBD2. Per germline, CDR1 ENHRY and CDR2 SYGVKD. Trimming removed 4 bases from V and 4 bases from J; junction bases left unmatched: 4. This CDR3 region has 16 residues. The CDR3 nucleotides are TGTGCCATCAGTGCGGGACTAGCGGGAGCTGCAGATACGCAGTATTTT. It is translated as CAISAGLAGAADTQYF.

V is TRBV5-1 and J is TRBJ2-3; 7 positions match TRBD2. In germline, CDR1 is SGHRS, CDR2 YFSETQ. The CDR3 is 17 amino acids. V trimming: 2 bases; J trimming: 4 bases; junction bases outside the gene matches: 13. The CDR3 coding sequence is TGCGCCAGCAGCTTACAGCAGCGCGGGAGAGGTGCAGATACGCAGTATTTT. It specifies CASSLQQRGRGADTQYF.

The genes are TRBV6-1 and TRBJ1-1, with D unclear. The V and J ends lost 1 base and 4 bases respectively, with 10 bases between them. CDR3 length: 14 amino acids. The germline V gene has CDR1 MNHNS and CDR2 SASEGT. The CDR3 is CASSEVGRTTEAFF. As DNA, the CDR3 is TGTGCCAGCAGTGAAGTTGGGAGGACCACTGAAGCTTTCTTT.

The J gene is TRBJ1-5, the V gene TRBV19; D remains ambiguous. This CDR3 has 12 amino acids. Trimming pared 7 bases from V and 6 bases from J, leaving 10 bases between. Germline assignment: CDR1 LNHDA and CDR2 SQIVND (reference sequence). CDR3 DNA sequence: TGTGCCAGTAACGGGTTTGGTCAGCCCCAGCATTTT. Protein: CASNGFGQPQHF.

The chain couples TRBV5-4 to TRBJ1-1; D remains unclear. V lost 4 bases to trimming and J lost 0 bases, with 13 bases between them. From germline, CDR1 is SGHNT and CDR2 YYREEE (reference sequence). CDR3 length: 15 residues. The CDR3 DNA is TGTGCCAGCAGCCCCGAGGAGGGTCTGAACACTGAAGCTTTCTTT. Its translation: CASSPEEGLNTEAFF.

V is TRBV23-1 and J is TRBJ1-5; unclear D gene. TRBV23-1 has ORF status, its function being uncertain. V lost 0 bases and J 1 base, leaving 7 bases between the germline ends. This CDR3 contains 15 residues. The CDR3: CASSQSQRSNQPQHF. CDR3 DNA: TGCGCCAGCAGTCAATCTCAGAGGAGCAATCAGCCCCAGCATTTT.

The chain couples TRBV10-2 to TRBJ1-1; D might be TRBD1 (5 bases). CDR3 length equals 15 residues. Per the germline V gene, CDR1 is WSHSY and CDR2 is SAAADI. Trimming took off 6 bases at V and 1 base at J, with 15 bases between the two ends. CDR3 in DNA: TGCGCCAGCAGGGGGGGACTGCCCGCGAACACTGAAGCTTTCTTT. Translating gives CASRGGLPANTEAFF.

The V call is TRBV6-4, the J call TRBJ2-1, with TRBD2 identical over 8 bases. Germline V gene sequence: CDR1 MRHNA, CDR2 SNTAGT. V lost 5 bases and J lost 1; bases outside the gene matches: 4. This CDR3 spans 15 amino acids. The CDR3 DNA is TGTGCCAGCAGTCCTACTAGCGGTTCCTACAATGAGCAGTTCTTC. This gives the protein CASSPTSGSYNEQFF.

The chain joins TRBV5-1 to TRBJ2-5; D possibly corresponds to TRBD1 (6 bases). Germline lookup yields CDR1 SGHRS and CDR2 YFSETQ. V was clipped by 5 bases and J by 2 bases, with 19 bases between them. CDR3 length: 16 amino acids. The CDR3 is CASSVPVGAPQETQYF. The CDR3 bases are TGCGCCAGCAGTGTACCCGTGGGGGCACCTCAAGAGACCCAGTACTTC.

The chain recombines TRBV18 with TRBJ1-5; D might be TRBD1 (5 bases). Germline CDR1 reads KGHSH; CDR2 reads LQKENI. Trimming stripped 3 bases from V and 4 bases from J, with 13 bases between. The CDR3 runs to 15 residues. The CDR3 is CASSPGGSTNQPQHF. The CDR3 DNA is TGTGCCAGCTCACCTGGGGGGTCCACAAATCAGCCCCAGCATTTT. The variable domain in full, completed from reference TRBV18 and TRBJ1-5, reads NAGVMQNPRHLVRRRGQEARLRCSPMKGHSHVYWYRQLPEEGLKFMVYLQKENIIDESGMPKERFSAEFPKEGPSILRIQQVVRGDSAAYFCASSPGGSTNQPQHFGDGTRLSIL.

This clone appeared a single time. CDR3 sequence (DNA): TGTGCCAGGAGACAGGACTATGGCTACACCTTC. Translating it yields CARRQDYGYTF. The chain uses TRBV19 and TRBJ1-2; D possibly corresponds to TRBD1 (6 bases). The CDR3 runs 11 residues. CDR1 and CDR2 from the germline V gene are LNHDA and SQIVND (reference sequence). V shed 9 bases and J shed 3 bases, with 8 bases lying between them.

This clone was detected only a few times. The J gene is TRBJ2-3, the V gene TRBV6-4, with D possibly TRBD2 on 6 matching bases. Trimming cost V 2 bases and J 0 bases, with 9 bases left between them. CDR3 length: 15 residues. CDR1 and CDR2 (germline): MRHNA, SNTAGT. This chain's CDR3 is CASSDGAGSTDTQYF. The CDR3 nucleotides are TGTGCCAGCAGTGACGGTGCGGGAAGCACAGATACGCAGTATTTT.

The J gene is TRBJ2-3, the V gene TRBV11-2, with 10 bases identical to TRBD2. V lost 5 bases, J lost 4 bases, and 6 bases stayed unmatched. The CDR3 spans 15 residues. CDR1 is SGHAT and CDR2 is FQNNGV in the germline V gene. In nucleotides, the CDR3 is TGTGCCAGCAGCCCAGAGGGACTAGCGTCAGATACGCAGTATTTT. Protein sequence: CASSPEGLASDTQYF.

The rearrangement uses TRBV5-1 and TRBJ2-5; TRBD2 aligns across 7 bases. V was pared by 0 bases and J by 5 bases, with 4 bases of the junction left unmatched. The germline CDR1 and CDR2 sequences are SGHRS and YFSETQ. This CDR3 region has 14 residues. CDR3 bases: TGCGCCAGCAGCTTGGGCGGGGGTCGGGAGACCCAGTACTTC. It yields the protein CASSLGGGRETQYF.

This clone was detected only once. This sequence joins TRBV14 and TRBJ1-3; TRBD1 matches at 8 bases. V lost 4 bases, J lost 4 bases, and 6 bases stayed unmatched. This CDR3 is 15 amino acids long. CDR1 is SGHDN, CDR2 FVKESK, per germline. The CDR3 DNA reads TGTGCCAGCAGCCGGCTGACAGGGGCGGGAAACACCATATATTTT. Translation gives CASSRLTGAGNTIYF.

V is TRBV6-6 and J is TRBJ2-7; D may be TRBD2 (5 bases). CDR1 MNHNY and CDR2 SVGAGI come from the germline V gene (reference sequence). Trimming removed 0 bases at V and 5 bases at J, with 14 bases between. The CDR3 has 15 residues. CDR3 sequence: CASSYSIEGYHEQYF. The CDR3 nucleotides are TGTGCCAGCAGTTACTCGATTGAGGGCTACCACGAGCAGTACTTC.

The chain has TRBV7-8 and TRBJ2-7; 11 nucleotides align to TRBD2. CDR1 and CDR2 from the germline V gene are SGHVS and FQNEAQ. Unmatched junction bases numbered 9, after V lost 6 bases and J lost 2 bases. This CDR3 region has 16 residues. CDR3 nucleotide sequence: TGTGCCAGCAGTTTCGCGACTAGCGGGACTCCCTACGAGCAGTACTTC. The encoded protein is CASSFATSGTPYEQYF.

V gene TRBV7-2 combines with J gene TRBJ2-1; 9 bases are shared with TRBD2. Trimming took 1 base from V and 12 from J; bases not matched to a gene: 10. The CDR3 has 15 amino acids. Germline CDR1 SGHTA, CDR2 FQGNSA. The CDR3 sequence is CASSLGIAGATMQFF. The CDR3 coding sequence is TGTGCCAGCAGCTTAGGTATAGCGGGGGCGACGATGCAGTTCTTC.

V is TRBV5-4 and J is TRBJ1-2; D possibly corresponds to TRBD1 (6 bases). Germline V gene data show CDR1 as SGHNT and CDR2 as YYREEE (reference sequence). The CDR3 contains 13 residues. Trimming cost V 7 bases and J 8 bases, with 18 bases left between them. The CDR3 DNA reads as TGTGCCAGCGTCGGAGGGGGGGACGGAGGCTACACCTTC. Residues: CASVGGGDGGYTF.

The chain combines TRBV10-3 with TRBJ2-3, with TRBD2 matching 11 bases. The CDR3 contains 22 residues. Trimming removed 6 bases from V and 0 bases from J; junction bases left unmatched: 23. The germline CDR1 and CDR2 sequences are ENHRY and SYGVKD. The CDR3 DNA reads as TGTGCCATCAGGGCCGGCGAGGGGGGCGAAGGGACTAGCGGTTCTAGCACAGATACGCAGTATTTT. Protein: CAIRAGEGGEGTSGSSTDTQYF.

This chain connects TRBV27 to TRBJ2-3; 8 bases fit TRBD1. The CDR3 length is 15 residues. CDR1 and CDR2 (germline): MNHEY, SMNVEV (reference sequence). Trimming at V came to 3 bases and at J to 2 bases, leaving 4 bases not matched to a gene. CDR3 protein: CASSFTGGFTDTQYF. The CDR3 DNA sequence: TGTGCCAGCAGTTTCACAGGGGGATTCACAGATACGCAGTATTTT.

The gene calls are TRBV9 and TRBJ1-6; TRBD1 might be the D (6 bases). Germline V CDR1 and CDR2: SGDLS, YYNGEE. This CDR3 spans 14 amino acids. Trimming removed 4 bases from V and 5 bases from J, with 10 bases in between. Here the CDR3 reads CASSIRTDNSPLHF. CDR3 in DNA: TGTGCCAGCAGCATAAGGACAGATAATTCACCCCTCCACTTT.

The CDR3: CASSPGQANYGYTF. CDR3 DNA sequence: TGTGCCAGCAGTCCGGGACAGGCTAACTATGGCTACACCTTC. The chain is built from TRBV7-9 and TRBJ1-2; 8 bases map to TRBD1. Germline CDR1 is SEHNR and CDR2 is FQNEAQ (reference sequence). The J segment lost 0 bases and the V segment lost 6 bases, leaving 3 bases of the junction unmatched. The CDR3 consists of 14 residues.